A single sample gave rise to the 12 T cell receptor beta chains below, sequenced in a study of vaccination and CD4 T cells after COVID-19. Sequence data for DNA of cultured CD4+ T cells were generated by the Oncomine TCR Beta short-read assay. Using its own MiXCR run on the PCR reads, TCRdb lists one record per CDR3 protein. The sample lists 11,000 to 15,000 distinct CDR3 sequences, approximately 21% seen once, with around 15% in the top ten. Treatment denoted: approximately 10-day PBMC culture with coronavirus spike peptide pools or control peptides (ViraFEST assay). No antigens are known for them. The sample taken for sequencing was cultured CD4+ T cells from blood. The source of these receptors is a human donor with COVID-19.

The chain carries TRBV6-5 and TRBJ2-4; possible D gene TRBD1, 5 bases. The CDR3 covers 16 residues. The germline V gene encodes CDR1 MNHEY and CDR2 SVGAGI. The ends were cut back, 0 bases at V and 1 base at J, with 10 bases in the middle. CDR3 coding DNA: TGTGCCAGCAGTTACTCGCCAGGGCTGGCCAAAAACATTCAGTACTTC. Translation: CASSYSPGLAKNIQYF.

The chain couples TRBV5-1 to TRBJ2-3; D unclear. The CDR3 spans 14 residues. Trimming took off 1 base at V and 0 bases at J, with 6 bases between the two ends. Germline V lookup: CDR1 SGHRS, CDR2 YFSETQ. CDR3 amino acids: CASSLIGSTDTQYF. CDR3 sequence (DNA): TGCGCCAGCAGCTTGATAGGGAGCACAGATACGCAGTATTTT.

This clonotype has just a few counts. This chain joins TRBV2 and TRBJ1-4, with 7 bases identical to TRBD1. With 3 bases clipped from V and 4 bases from J, the junction kept 5 bases outside the gene matches. This CDR3 comprises 15 residues. Germline V CDR1 and CDR2: SNHLY, FYNNEI. The CDR3 DNA reads TGTGCCAGCAGTGATCCTTGGGACAGTAATGAAAAACTGTTTTTT. It is translated as CASSDPWDSNEKLFF.

There are a few counts of this clonotype. J is TRBJ1-2 and V is TRBV7-8; maybe TRBD1 (5 bases). V lost 1 base and J lost 4, with 13 bases in between. Germline lookup yields CDR1 SGHVS and CDR2 FQNEAQ. This CDR3 has 15 residues. The CDR3 nucleotides are TGTGCCAGCAGCTTAGTTAGCGGGGCGGGCTATGGCTACACCTTC. As protein: CASSLVSGAGYGYTF.

By sample fraction, this clonotype is medium-sized. The chain joins TRBV6-5 to TRBJ1-5, with 10 bases lining up with TRBD1. The ends lost 4 bases at V and 2 bases at J; junction bases unmatched: 11. CDR3 length: 18 amino acids. CDR1 and CDR2 (germline): MNHEY, SVGAGI. The CDR3 protein is CASSSLGTGVQGNQPQHF. CDR3 nucleotide sequence: TGTGCCAGCAGTTCCCTGGGGACAGGGGTTCAGGGCAATCAGCCCCAGCATTTT.

This clonotype is termed medium-sized (0.01 to 0.1%). This chain connects TRBV27 to TRBJ2-5, with TRBD1 matching over 11 bases. There are 14 residues in the CDR3. The V gene end was trimmed by 5 bases and the J gene end by 2 bases; junction bases not matched to a gene: 1. CDR1 and CDR2 from the germline V gene are MNHEY and SMNVEV (reference sequence). DNA for the CDR3: TGTGCCAGCAGTAGGGACAGGGGGCAAGAGACCCAGTACTTC. It specifies CASSRDRGQETQYF.

On this clonotype itself: Compared with germline, one end of the junction differs, possibly owing to a read error. CDR3: CASSLFQGTNTGEPFF. The CDR3 DNA reads as TGTGCCAGCAGCTTATTCCAGGGCACGAACACCGGGGAGCCGTTTTTT. V is TRBV7-9 and J is TRBJ2-2, with D perhaps given as TRBD1 or TRBD2 (5 bases each). The CDR3 runs to 16 residues. Germline V lookup: CDR1 SEHNR, CDR2 FQNEAQ (reference sequence).

This clonotype was seen only a few times. This chain connects TRBV6-2 or TRBV6-3 to TRBJ2-5, with D maybe TRBD2 (6 bases). This CDR3 region has 14 residues. Germline V CDR1 and CDR2: MNHEY, SVGEGT. The V gene lost 6 bases and the J gene lost 1 base, with 12 bases spanning the gap. The CDR3 coding sequence is TGTGCCAGCAGGGATGGGGGGATCCAAGAGACCCAGTACTTC. Its translation: CASRDGGIQETQYF.

There are a few counts of this clonotype. V gene TRBV12-3 or TRBV12-4 combines with J gene TRBJ1-1; TRBD1 is a possible D gene (6 bases). The CDR3 spans 14 residues. V lost 7 bases and J 1 base, leaving 13 bases between the germline ends. CDR3 nucleotides: TGTGCCAGCACCCCGACAGGCCCGAACACTGAAGCTTTCTTT. It yields the protein CASTPTGPNTEAFF.

This clonotype is medium-sized within its sample. V usage is TRBV6-1 and J usage is TRBJ1-2, with a tentative D call TRBD1 (5 bases). The germline CDR1 and CDR2 sequences are MNHNS and SASEGT. The V gene lost 4 bases and the J gene lost 2 bases, with 8 bases spanning the gap. The CDR3 loop spans 13 amino acids. The DNA for the CDR3 is TGTGCCAGCAGTGCGACAGTGAACTATGGCTACACCTTC. Protein product: CASSATVNYGYTF.

This clonotype has only one observation. The chain uses TRBV5-1 and TRBJ2-5; 12 bases line up with TRBD1. CDR3 length: 15 amino acids. Unmatched junction bases numbered 1, after V lost 3 bases and J lost 1 base. From germline, CDR1 is SGHRS and CDR2 YFSETQ. CDR3 sequence (DNA): TGCGCCAGCAGCTCGGGACAGGGGGCCCAAGAGACCCAGTACTTC. Translated, it gives CASSSGQGAQETQYF.

V and J are TRBV5-1 and TRBJ2-1, with D tentatively TRBD1 (5 bases). The CDR3 extends over 12 amino acids. Deletions cut 0 bases from V and 14 bases from J, with 12 bases between. CDR1 is SGHRS and CDR2 is YFSETQ in the germline V gene. CDR3 nucleotide sequence: TGCGCCAGCAGCTTGGAAGGGGTCCAGGAGTTCTTC. It encodes CASSLEGVQEFF.